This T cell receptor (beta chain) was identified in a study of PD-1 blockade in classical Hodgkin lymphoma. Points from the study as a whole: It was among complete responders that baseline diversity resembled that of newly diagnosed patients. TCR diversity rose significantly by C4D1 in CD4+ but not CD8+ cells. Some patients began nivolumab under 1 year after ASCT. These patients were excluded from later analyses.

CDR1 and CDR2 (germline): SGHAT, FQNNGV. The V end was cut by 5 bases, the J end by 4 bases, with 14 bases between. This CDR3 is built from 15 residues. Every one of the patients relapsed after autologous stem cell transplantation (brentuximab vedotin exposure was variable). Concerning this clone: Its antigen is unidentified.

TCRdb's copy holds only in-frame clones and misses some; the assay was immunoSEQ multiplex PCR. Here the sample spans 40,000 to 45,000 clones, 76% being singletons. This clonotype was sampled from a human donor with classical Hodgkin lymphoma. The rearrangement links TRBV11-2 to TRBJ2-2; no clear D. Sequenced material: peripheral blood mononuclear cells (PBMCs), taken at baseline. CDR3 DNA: TGTGCCAGCAGCCTTGGGCCTTCGGGCACCGGGGAGCTGTTTTTT. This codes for CASSLGPSGTGELFF. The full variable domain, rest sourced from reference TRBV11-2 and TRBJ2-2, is EAGVAQSPRYKIIEKRQSVAFWCNPISGHATLYWYQQILGQGPKLLIQFQNNGVVDDSQLPKDRFSAERLKGVDSTLKIQPAKLEDSAVYLCASSLGPSGTGELFFGEGSRLTVL.